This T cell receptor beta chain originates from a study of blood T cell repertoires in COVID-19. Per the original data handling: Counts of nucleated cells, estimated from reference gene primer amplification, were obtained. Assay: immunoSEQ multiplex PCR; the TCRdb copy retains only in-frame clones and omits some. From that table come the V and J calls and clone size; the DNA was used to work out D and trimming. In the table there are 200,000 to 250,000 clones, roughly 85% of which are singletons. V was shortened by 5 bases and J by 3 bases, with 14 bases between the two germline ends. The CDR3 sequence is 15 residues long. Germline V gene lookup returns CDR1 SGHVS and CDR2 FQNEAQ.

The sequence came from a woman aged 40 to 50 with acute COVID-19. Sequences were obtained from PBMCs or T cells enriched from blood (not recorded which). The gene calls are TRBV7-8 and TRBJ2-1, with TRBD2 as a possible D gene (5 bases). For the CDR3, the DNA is TGTGCCAGCAGCAGACCGAGGACTGGCTACAATGAGCAGTTCTTC. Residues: CASSRPRTGYNEQFF.